Many counts were recorded for the clone carrying this T cell receptor beta chain. The antigen remains undetermined. The entry originates in a study of identical twins. The study, taken as a whole, reports: Analyses based on zero insertions could be partly confounded by invariant MAIT and iNKT cells. Models underpredicted monozygotic twin sharing of out-of-frame TCR alpha. An excess of low generation probability was shown by twin-shared out-of-frame alpha sequences.

The ends were cut back, 3 bases at V and 4 bases at J, with 9 bases in the middle. The CDR3 consists of 13 residues. Via MiXCR, TCRdb re-called the 5' RACE reads, giving one row per CDR3 protein. The data contain under 250,000 distinct CDR3 sequences, over 9.5% of them singletons. The sample was also linked to a second study, of yellow fever vaccine responses in identical twins.

The V and J genes are TRBV12-3 or TRBV12-4 and TRBJ1-1; no reliable D call. Sequencing was done on a sample of memory (CD45RO+) T cells sorted from blood. This sequence was found in a woman aged 18-29 years in good health. The DNA of the CDR3 is TGTGCCAGCAGTTTCGTCGCGGGCACTGAAGCTTTCTTT. Residues: CASSFVAGTEAFF.